This T cell receptor beta chain was sequenced during a study of control samples from healthy donors and cancer patients. CDR1 is MNHEY and CDR2 is SVGAGI in the germline V gene. The ends were cut back, 5 bases at V and 5 bases at J, with 14 bases in the middle. The CDR3 runs to 14 residues. Clones were sequenced by immunoSEQ multiplex PCR, and TCRdb holds only the in-frame ones, with some missing. The table includes 150,000 or so clones, approximately 92% detected once. The sample consisted of blood. This receptor was obtained from an older woman in good health. The chain links TRBV6-5 to TRBJ2-3; the D gene is possibly TRBD1 (7 bases). The CDR3 reads CASSKGGQLDTQYF. The CDR3 DNA is TGTGCCAGCAGTAAGGGGGGACAGTTAGATACGCAGTATTTT.